Given below is one T cell receptor (beta chain) in context. Produced via immunoSEQ multiplex PCR; TCRdb's table is partial and in-frame only. The sample lists 2,500 to 3,000 clones, roughly a fifth occurring once. The data originate from a study of sequential checkpoint blockade in melanoma. Treatment of the sample: randomized to nivolumab then ipilimumab (arm A) or the reverse (arm B). This CDR3 region has 13 residues. V gave up 6 bases and J gave up 5 bases, with 13 bases separating them. This sequence was found in a human donor with melanoma. This chain links TRBV7-1 with TRBJ2-5; a weak D match, TRBD2 (6 bases). TRBV7-1 qualifies as an ORF whose function is uncertain. The sequencing here drew on tumor tissue (inferred from file names), taken from a patient given nivolumab and ipilimumab in sequence. The CDR3 here is CASRAGPGETQYF. DNA of the CDR3: TGTGCCAGCAGGGCGGGGCCCGGGGAGACCCAGTACTTC.